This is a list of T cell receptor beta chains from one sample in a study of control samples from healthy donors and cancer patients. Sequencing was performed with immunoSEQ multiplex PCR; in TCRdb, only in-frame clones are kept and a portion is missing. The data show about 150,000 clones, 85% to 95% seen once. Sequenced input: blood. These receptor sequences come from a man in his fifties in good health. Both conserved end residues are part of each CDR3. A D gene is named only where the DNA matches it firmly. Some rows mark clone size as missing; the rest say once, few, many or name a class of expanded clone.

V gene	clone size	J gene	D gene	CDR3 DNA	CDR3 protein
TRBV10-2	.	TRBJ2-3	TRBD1	TGCGCCAGCAGAACAACAGGGGGCGTTTTGGATACGCAGTATTTT	CASRTTGGVLDTQYF
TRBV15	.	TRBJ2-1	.	TGTGCCACCAGCAGAGATCCGGCCAGGGGACAGTTCTTC	CATSRDPARGQFF
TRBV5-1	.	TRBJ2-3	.	TGCGCCAGCAGTAGCACAAGTGCAGATACGCAGTATTTT	CASSSTSADTQYF
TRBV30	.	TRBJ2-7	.	TGTGCCTGGAGCAGCGGAAGGTACGAGCAGTACTTC	CAWSSGRYEQYF
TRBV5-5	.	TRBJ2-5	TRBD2	TGTGCCAGCAGCTTTGTTCGGGGCGGGGGAGAGACCCAGTACTTC	CASSFVRGGGETQYF
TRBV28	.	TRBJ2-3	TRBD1	TGTGCCAGCAGTTTCTCCACAGGGGGCAGGGATACGCAGTATTTT	CASSFSTGGRDTQYF
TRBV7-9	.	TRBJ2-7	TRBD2	TGTGCCAGCAGCTATTGGACTAGCGGGAGAAGGGGGTACGAGCAGTACTTC	CASSYWTSGRRGYEQYF
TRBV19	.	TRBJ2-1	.	TGTGCCAGTAGTAACAGGGGGCTTCGGACTAGCGGATACAATGAGCAGTTCTTC	CASSNRGLRTSGYNEQFF
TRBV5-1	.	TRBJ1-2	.	TGCGCCAGCAGTTTAGGAGACGCTATGAATGGCTACACCTTC	CASSLGDAMNGYTF
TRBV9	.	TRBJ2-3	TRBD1	TGTGCCAGCAGCGTAAAATCGGACAGGTCCACAGATACGCAGTATTTT	CASSVKSDRSTDTQYF
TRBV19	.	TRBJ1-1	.	TGTGCCAGTAGAACATCCCCCGATCAGGGAACTGAAGCTTTCTTT	CASRTSPDQGTEAFF
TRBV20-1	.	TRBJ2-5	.	TGCAGTGCCGGGACTGGGACCCAGTACTTC	CSAGTGTQYF
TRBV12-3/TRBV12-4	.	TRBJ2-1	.	TGTGCCAGCAGTACTAGCCAGGGTGAGCAGTTCTTC	CASSTSQGEQFF
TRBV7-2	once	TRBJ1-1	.	TGTGCCAGCAGCTTTCAGGGGAACACTGAAGCTTTCTTT	CASSFQGNTEAFF
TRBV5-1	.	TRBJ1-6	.	TGCGCCAGCAGCTCTACAAACTCCTATAATTCACCCCTCCACTTT	CASSSTNSYNSPLHF
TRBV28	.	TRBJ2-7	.	TGTGCCAGCAGTTCCGACAGGACAGCCGAACACTCCTACGAGCAGTACTTC	CASSSDRTAEHSYEQYF
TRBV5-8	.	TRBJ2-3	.	TGTGCCAGCAGGGAAGGGACGAGGTCAGATACGCAGTATTTT	CASREGTRSDTQYF
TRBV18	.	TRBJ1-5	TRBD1	TGTGCCAGCTCACCTACAGGGGGAGAACAGCCCCAGCATTTT	CASSPTGGEQPQHF
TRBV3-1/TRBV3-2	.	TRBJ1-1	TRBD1	TGTGCCAGCAGCCAAGGGACAGGGGTCACTGAAGCTTTCTTT	CASSQGTGVTEAFF
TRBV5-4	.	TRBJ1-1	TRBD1	TGTGCCAGCAGCTTGGGACAGGGGGCGAACACTGAAGCTTTCTTT	CASSLGQGANTEAFF
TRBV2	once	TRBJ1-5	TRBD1	TGTGCCAGCCGAACCCAGACAGGGGTGACTCAGCCCCAGCATTTT	CASRTQTGVTQPQHF
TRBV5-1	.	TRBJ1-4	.	TGCGCCAGCAGCTCCACAGGGATTACTAATGAAAAACTGTTTTTT	CASSSTGITNEKLFF
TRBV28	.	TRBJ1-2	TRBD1	TGTGCCAGCAGTCGTCGGGACAGGGTGTATGGCTACACCTTC	CASSRRDRVYGYTF
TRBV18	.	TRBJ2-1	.	TGTGCCAGCTCCCGGACAGCGAATGAGCAGTTCTTC	CASSRTANEQFF
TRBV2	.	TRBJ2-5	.	TGTGCCAGCATTCGGGGGGCGGGAGAGACCCAGTACTTC	CASIRGAGETQYF
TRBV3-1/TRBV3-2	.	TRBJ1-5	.	TGTGCCAGCAGCCAAGATCCCACAGTCAATCAGCCCCAGCATTTT	CASSQDPTVNQPQHF
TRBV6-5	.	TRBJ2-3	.	TGTGCCAGCAACCTAGATGGCACAGATACGCAGTATTTT	CASNLDGTDTQYF
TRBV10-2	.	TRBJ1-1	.	TGCGCCAGCAACGCAGGGAACGCTGAAGCTTTCTTT	CASNAGNAEAFF
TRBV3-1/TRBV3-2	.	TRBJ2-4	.	TGTGCCAGCAGCCAAGGACTGGGGCGGAACATTCAGTACTTC	CASSQGLGRNIQYF
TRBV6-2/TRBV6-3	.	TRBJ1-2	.	TGTGCCAGCAGTTACTCGGACAATGGGGCAGGGCTCTATGGCTACACCTTC	CASSYSDNGAGLYGYTF
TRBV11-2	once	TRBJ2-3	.	TGTGCCAGCAGCTTAGCTTGGGATACGCAGTATTTT	CASSLAWDTQYF
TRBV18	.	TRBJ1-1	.	TGTGCCAGCTCACCACCGGCAGGCCAAGCTTTCTTT	CASSPPAGQAFF
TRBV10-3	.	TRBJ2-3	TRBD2	TGTGCCAGCGGGGGGATTTCAGATACGCAGTATTTT	CASGGISDTQYF
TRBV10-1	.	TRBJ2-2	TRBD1	TGCGCCAGCAGGACAGGGGCGTCCGGGGAGCTGTTTTTT	CASRTGASGELFF
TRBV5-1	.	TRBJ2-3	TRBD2	TGCGCCAGCAGCTCGAAATTAGCGGGAGGGCAGACAGATACGCAGTATTTT	CASSSKLAGGQTDTQYF
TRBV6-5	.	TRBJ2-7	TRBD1	TGTGCCAGCAGTTACCCGGGACAGGGGGCTTACGAGCAGTACTTC	CASSYPGQGAYEQYF
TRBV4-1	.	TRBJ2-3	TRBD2	TGCGCCAGCAGCCTCCGGACTAGCGGAGTAACCACAGATACGCAGTATTTT	CASSLRTSGVTTDTQYF
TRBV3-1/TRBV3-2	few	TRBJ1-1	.	TGTGCCAGCAGCCCTAGGACTAACACTGAAGCTTTCTTT	CASSPRTNTEAFF
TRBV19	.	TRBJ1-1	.	TGTGCCACCCGAGGGGGGTACACTGAAGCTTTCTTT	CATRGGYTEAFF
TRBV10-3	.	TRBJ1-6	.	TGTGCCAGCCTGGACAGTTCGAATTCACCCCTCCACTTT	CASLDSSNSPLHF
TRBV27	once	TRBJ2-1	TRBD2	TGTGCCAGCAGTGGCCACCACCCCGTAGCGGGAGTGTCCTACAATGAGCAGTTCTTC	CASSGHHPVAGVSYNEQFF
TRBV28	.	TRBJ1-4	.	TGTGCCAGCGGTCCGACGCTTAATGAAAAACTGTTTTTT	CASGPTLNEKLFF
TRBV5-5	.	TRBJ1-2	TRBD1	TGTGCCAGCAGCCTTGGGACAGGGATGGGAGCCTATGGCTACACCTTC	CASSLGTGMGAYGYTF
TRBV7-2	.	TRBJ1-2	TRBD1	TGTGCCAGCAGCTCAAACCCGACAGGGACCTATGGCTACACCTTC	CASSSNPTGTYGYTF
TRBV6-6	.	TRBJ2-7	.	TGTGCCAGCAGTCCTCCCCGGGACACGTACTACGAGCAGTACTTC	CASSPPRDTYYEQYF
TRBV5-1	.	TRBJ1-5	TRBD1	TGCGCCAGCAGCTTGGGGGACAGCCTCGGGCAGCCCCAGCATTTT	CASSLGDSLGQPQHF
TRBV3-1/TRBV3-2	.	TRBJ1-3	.	TGTGCCAGCAGCCCCAGGGAGTCCGGAAACACCATATATTTT	CASSPRESGNTIYF
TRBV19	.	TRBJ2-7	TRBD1	TGTGCCAGTAGCCGGACAGGGGGCTCCTACGAGCAGTACTTC	CASSRTGGSYEQYF